A single sample is the source of the 8 T cell receptor beta chains below, sequenced in a study of vaccination effects on CD4 cells after COVID-19. Profiling relied on immunoSEQ multiplex PCR, and the TCRdb table lists in-frame clones only, not all of them. This sample yields approximately 28,000 clones, of which approximately 79% are seen a single time; 5% to 6.5% belongs to the top ten. Their cognate antigens are unknown. Sequencing followed a ViraFEST assay step that expanded antigen-specific CD4+ T cells with viral peptide pools. Culturing for ten to eleven days preceded CD4+ T cell isolation. The cohort was immunized with two doses of either the BNT162b2 or mRNA-1273 vaccine. The specimen was CD4+ T cells from PBMCs cultured with SARS-CoV-2 spike peptides, collected after COVID-19 vaccination. The source of these receptors is a human donor who received a COVID-19 vaccine. Some clones in this sample may be carry-over from other donors' samples.

V is TRBV27 and J is TRBJ2-5; 8 bases line up with TRBD2. This CDR3 is 15 amino acids long. V lost 8 bases, J lost 3 bases, and 11 bases stayed unmatched. The germline V gene has CDR1 MNHEY and CDR2 SMNVEV (reference sequence). The CDR3 protein is CASRPRGGLEETQYF. CDR3 sequence (DNA): TGTGCCAGCCGCCCCCGGGGGGGTTTGGAAGAGACCCAGTACTTC.

There are a few counts of this clone. The chain has TRBV5-5 and TRBJ2-3; D ambiguous. Trimming left V 0 bases short and J 6 bases short, with 8 bases between. Germline CDR1 reads SGHKS; CDR2 reads YYEKEE (reference sequence). This CDR3 has 13 amino acids. The CDR3 DNA sequence: TGTGCCAGCAGCTTGGCGACACGGGATACGCAGTATTTT. Translated: CASSLATRDTQYF. Full variable domain (outside the CDR3, taken from reference TRBV5-5 and TRBJ2-3): DAGVTQSPTHLIKTRGQQVTLRCSPISGHKSVSWYQQVLGQGPQFIFQYYEKEERGRGNFPDRFSARQFPNYSSELNVNALLLGDSALYLCASSLATRDTQYFGPGTRLTVL.

This chain connects TRBV7-2 to TRBJ2-7; D possibly matches TRBD1 or TRBD2 (5 bases each). The length of the CDR3 is 13 residues. Germline values: CDR1 SGHTA, CDR2 FQGNSA. Deletions cut 1 base from V and 3 bases from J, with 7 bases between. CDR3 coding DNA: TGTGCCAGCAGCTTAGGAGGGGACTACGAGCAGTACGTC. This sequence encodes CASSLGGDYEQYV.

The genes are TRBV5-1 and TRBJ2-5; 8 nucleotides line up with TRBD1. The length of the CDR3 is 15 residues. CDR1 is SGHRS, CDR2 YFSETQ, per germline. J was trimmed by 4 bases and V by 2 bases; bases with no gene match: 7. The CDR3 DNA reads as TGCGCCAGCAGCTTCAGGGGGCCGTATGGAGAGACCCAGTACTTC. It yields the protein CASSFRGPYGETQYF.

The V gene is TRBV18, the J gene TRBJ1-6; the D is unclear. CDR3 length: 13 amino acids. V lost 3 bases to trimming and J lost 7 bases, with 7 bases between them. CDR1 is KGHSH and CDR2 is LQKENI in the germline V gene. CDR3 protein: CASSPMANSPLHF. The CDR3 coding sequence is TGTGCCAGCTCACCTATGGCAAATTCACCCCTCCACTTT.

The V gene is TRBV19, the J gene TRBJ2-3; 11 bases are a match to TRBD2. Trimming removed 3 bases from V and 0 bases from J; junction bases left unmatched: 2. CDR1 is LNHDA, CDR2 SQIVND, per germline (reference sequence). The CDR3 is 16 amino acids. The DNA for the CDR3 is TGTGCCAGTAGTATTAGCGGGGGGGCTAGCACAGATACGCAGTATTTT. Its translation: CASSISGGASTDTQYF.

The rearrangement uses TRBV7-2 and TRBJ2-2, with TRBD2 matching over 12 bases. This CDR3 is built from 17 residues. The trim removed 5 bases at V and 4 bases at J, leaving 8 bases unmatched. CDR1 is SGHTA, CDR2 FQGNSA, per germline. CDR3 nucleotide sequence: TGTGCCAGCAGCGCCCGGACTAGCGGGGCGATCACCGGGGAGCTGTTTTTT. It specifies CASSARTSGAITGELFF.

Within the sample, this clone is medium-sized. The chain carries TRBV30 and TRBJ1-3; D might be TRBD1 (6 bases). Between the trimmed V and J ends, which lost 4 bases and 0 bases, there was a span of 19 bases. The CDR3 extends over 17 amino acids. Germline V gives CDR1 GTSNPN, CDR2 SVGIG (reference sequence). The CDR3 region has the DNA TGTGCCTGGAAAAGGGGGGGACCATCTTCCTCTGGAAACACCATATATTTT. This sequence encodes CAWKRGGPSSSGNTIYF.